This T cell receptor (beta chain) came from a study of blood T cell repertoires in COVID-19. Across the study: From T cells, B-cell-depleted T cells, or PBMCs came the material, which was cDNA or gDNA.

In the authors' workflow: Amplification from reference gene primers served as the basis for estimated nucleated cell counts. The table came from immunoSEQ multiplex PCR; TCRdb's copy has only in-frame clones and leaves some out. That table supplies the V and J calls and clone size; D and trimming were determined from the DNA. The sample consists of roughly 150,000 clones, around four fifths of them appearing once. Trimming removed 4 bases from V and 4 bases from J; junction bases left unmatched: 4. Germline V gene data show CDR1 as SGHTA and CDR2 as FQGNSA. The length of the CDR3 is 13 residues. The sample comprised peripheral blood. The chain has TRBV7-2 and TRBJ2-7, with TRBD1 matching 7 bases. The clonotype was recovered from a woman older than 75 with acute or convalescent COVID-19. As DNA, the CDR3 is TGTGCCAGCAGCTCGATACAGGGGTACGAGCAGTACTTC. Its translation is CASSSIQGYEQYF. The variable domain in full, with the rest retrieved from reference TRBV7-2 and TRBJ2-7, is GAGVSQSPSNKVTEKGKDVELRCDPISGHTALYWYRQSLGQGLEFLIYFQGNSAPDKSGLPSDRFSAERTGGSVSTLTIQRTQQEDSAVYLCASSSIQGYEQYFGPGTRLTVT.